This T cell receptor (beta chain) was obtained from a study of shared clonotypes between healthy human individuals. General study points: An expected dependence of interdonor clonotype sharing on sequencing depth was noted.

Running of the assay took place at deep level. Sequencing used immunoSEQ multiplex PCR; TCRdb keeps in-frame clones, though not all of them. This table has 850,000 to 1,100,000 clones, 70% to 85% appearing once. This CDR3 has 15 residues. Trimming shortened V by 7 bases and J by 4 bases, and 19 bases separated the two germline ends. The germline gives CDR1 MNHNY, CDR2 SVGAGI (reference sequence). A remark on this clone: The target antigen is unknown.

Splitting of CD4+ cells produced CD45RA+ naive and CD45RA-negative memory subsets. This chain links TRBV6-6 with TRBJ1-1; tentative D call: TRBD1 (6 bases). Sequencing used memory CD4+ T cells from PBMCs. This sample's subset: CD45RA-negative fraction. This sequence was found in a man aged 18 to 35 in good health. Some clones in this sample may be carry-over from other donors' samples. The chain's CDR3 is CASTPPNRGGTEAFF. In DNA form, the CDR3 reads TGTGCCAGCACCCCCCCAAATCGAGGGGGCACTGAAGCTTTCTTT.